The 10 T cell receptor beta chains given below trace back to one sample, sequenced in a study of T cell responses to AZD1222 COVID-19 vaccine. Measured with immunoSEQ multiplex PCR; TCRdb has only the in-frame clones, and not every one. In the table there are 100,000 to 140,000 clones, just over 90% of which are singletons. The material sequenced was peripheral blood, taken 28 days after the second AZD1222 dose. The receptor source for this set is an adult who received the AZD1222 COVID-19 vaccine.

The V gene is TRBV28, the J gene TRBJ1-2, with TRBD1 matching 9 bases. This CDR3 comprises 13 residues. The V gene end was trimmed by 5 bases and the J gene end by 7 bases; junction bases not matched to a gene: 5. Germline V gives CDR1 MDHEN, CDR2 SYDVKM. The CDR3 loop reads CASSHTGGLGYTF. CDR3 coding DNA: TGTGCCAGCAGTCATACAGGGGGCCTTGGCTACACCTTC.

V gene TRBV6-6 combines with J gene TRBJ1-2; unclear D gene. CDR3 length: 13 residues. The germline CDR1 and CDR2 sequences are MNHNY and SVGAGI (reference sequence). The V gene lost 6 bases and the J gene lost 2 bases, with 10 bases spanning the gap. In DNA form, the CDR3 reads TGTGCCAGCAGCACCGGGCACAACTATGGCTACACCTTC. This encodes CASSTGHNYGYTF.

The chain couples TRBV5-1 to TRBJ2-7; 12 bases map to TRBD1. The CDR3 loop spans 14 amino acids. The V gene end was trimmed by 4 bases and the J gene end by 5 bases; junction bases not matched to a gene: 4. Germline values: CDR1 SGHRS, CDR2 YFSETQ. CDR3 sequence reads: CASSGGQGANEQYF. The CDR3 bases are TGCGCCAGCAGCGGGGGACAGGGGGCGAACGAGCAGTACTTC. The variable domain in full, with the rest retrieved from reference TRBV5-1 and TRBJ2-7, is KAGVTQTPRYLIKTRGQQVTLSCSPISGHRSVSWYQQTPGQGLQFLFEYFSETQRNKGNFPGRFSGRQFSNSRSEMNVSTLELGDSALYLCASSGGQGANEQYFGPGTRLTVT.

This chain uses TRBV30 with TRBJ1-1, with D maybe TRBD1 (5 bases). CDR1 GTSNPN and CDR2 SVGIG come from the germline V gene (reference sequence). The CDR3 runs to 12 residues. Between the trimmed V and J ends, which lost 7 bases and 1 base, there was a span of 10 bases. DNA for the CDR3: TGTGCCTCCCATAGGGGGAACACTGAAGCTTTCTTT. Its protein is CASHRGNTEAFF.

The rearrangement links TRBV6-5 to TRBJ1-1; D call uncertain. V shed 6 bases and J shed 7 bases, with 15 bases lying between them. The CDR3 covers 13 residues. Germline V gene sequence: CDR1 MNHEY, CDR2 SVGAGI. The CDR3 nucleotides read TGTGCCAGCAGCCCCCGTCGCAGCCATGAAGCTTTCTTT. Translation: CASSPRRSHEAFF.

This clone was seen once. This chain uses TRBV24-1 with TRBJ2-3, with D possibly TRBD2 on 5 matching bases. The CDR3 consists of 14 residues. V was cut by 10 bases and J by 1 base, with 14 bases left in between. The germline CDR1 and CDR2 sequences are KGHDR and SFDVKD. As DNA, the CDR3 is TGTGCCACTTCATTGAGGGAGCGCACAGATACGCAGTATTTT. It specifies CATSLRERTDTQYF.

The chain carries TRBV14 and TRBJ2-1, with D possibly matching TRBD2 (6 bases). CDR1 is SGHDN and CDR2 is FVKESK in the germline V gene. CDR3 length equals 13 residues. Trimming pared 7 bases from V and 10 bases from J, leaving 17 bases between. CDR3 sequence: CASTSAGPHEQFF. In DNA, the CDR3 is TGTGCCAGCACCTCGGCGGGACCTCACGAGCAGTTCTTC.

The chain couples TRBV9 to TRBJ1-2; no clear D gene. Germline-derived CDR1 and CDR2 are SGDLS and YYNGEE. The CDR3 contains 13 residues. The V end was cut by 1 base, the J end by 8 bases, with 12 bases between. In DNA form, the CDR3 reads TGTGCCAGCAGCGTACCTGGAATTGGCGGCTACACCTTC. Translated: CASSVPGIGGYTF.

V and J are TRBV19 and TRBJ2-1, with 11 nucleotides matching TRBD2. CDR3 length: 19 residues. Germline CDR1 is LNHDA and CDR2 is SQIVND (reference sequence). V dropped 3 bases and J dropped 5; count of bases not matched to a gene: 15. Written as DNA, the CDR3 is TGTGCCAGTAGTATGGGACTAGCGGCTTTCTTTATGGAGGACAATGAGCAGTTCTTC. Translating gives CASSMGLAAFFMEDNEQFF.

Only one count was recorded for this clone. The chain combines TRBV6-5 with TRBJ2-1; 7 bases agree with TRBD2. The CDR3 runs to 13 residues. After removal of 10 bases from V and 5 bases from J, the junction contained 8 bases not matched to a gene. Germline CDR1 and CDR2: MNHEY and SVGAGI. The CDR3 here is CATRSGGDNEQFF. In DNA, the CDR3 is TGTGCCACCAGAAGTGGGGGGGACAATGAGCAGTTCTTC.